This entry features one TCR beta chain sequence. The data were obtained in a study of CD8 T cells in Susac syndrome. The RNA, about 0.45 to 1 ug, was put through reverse transcription using random hexamers. Multiplex PCR with immunoSEQ amplified the TCR beta CDR3 across 54 Vbeta and 13 Jbeta. TCRdb called the immunoSEQ multiplex PCR reads again in MiXCR, with one record for every CDR3 protein. This sample yields approximately 170,000 distinct CDR3 sequences, of which roughly 94% are seen a single time; 0.09% to 0.1% belongs to the top ten. The trim removed 10 bases at V and 5 bases at J, leaving 10 bases unmatched. CDR1 is MDHEN and CDR2 is SYDVKM in the germline V gene. The CDR3 contains 13 residues.

Material for sequencing was CD4+ T cells from PBMCs. The chain joins TRBV28 to TRBJ1-2; TRBD1 matches 7 bases. This receptor was identified in a human donor with multiple sclerosis. The CDR3 DNA reads TGTGCCACAAGACAGGGATCTCAGTATGGCTACACCTTC. This codes for CATRQGSQYGYTF.